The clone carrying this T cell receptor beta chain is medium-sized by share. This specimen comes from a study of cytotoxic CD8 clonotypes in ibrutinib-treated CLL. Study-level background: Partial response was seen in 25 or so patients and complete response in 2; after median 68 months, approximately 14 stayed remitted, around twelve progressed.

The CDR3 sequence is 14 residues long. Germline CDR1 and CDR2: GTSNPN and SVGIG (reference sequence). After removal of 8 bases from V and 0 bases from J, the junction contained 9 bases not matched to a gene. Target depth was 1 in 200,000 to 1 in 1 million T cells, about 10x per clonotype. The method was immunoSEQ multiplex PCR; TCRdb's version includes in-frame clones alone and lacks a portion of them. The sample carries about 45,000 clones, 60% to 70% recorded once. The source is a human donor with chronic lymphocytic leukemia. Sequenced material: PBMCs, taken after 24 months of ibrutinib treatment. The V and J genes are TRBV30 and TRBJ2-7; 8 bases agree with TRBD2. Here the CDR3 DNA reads TGTGCCCTCTCCCGGGGGGGTCTCTCCTACGAGCAGTACTTC. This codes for CALSRGGLSYEQYF.